The T cell receptor (beta chain) described here comes from a study of human T cells and chemical hapten exposure. Study information: TCR yields differed between samples (mainly from small differences in pooled library volume). Study observations and caveats: TCRs above 1 in 1000 frequency stayed constant with DPC sensitization.

Each cDNA molecule in the library carried unique molecular identifiers. TCRdb reprocessed the RACE reads with MiXCR, giving one entry per CDR3 protein. The sample shows 85,000 to 95,000 distinct CDR3 sequences, approximately 8.2% of them seen only once. On this clonotype: Its antigen is currently unknown.

Regarding time point: healthy volunteer bleed at 2 weeks. Before extraction, the whole blood was not fractionated, and total RNA was taken from it. V was clipped by 7 bases and J by 5 bases; unmatched bases: 7. The CDR3 has 13 amino acids. CDR1 is MDHEN, CDR2 SYDVKM, per germline. The chain couples TRBV28 to TRBJ1-2, with TRBD1 identical over 7 bases. The sample consisted of whole blood. This clonotype originated in a female donor in good health. Some clones in this sample may be carry-over from other donors' samples. For the CDR3, the DNA is TGTGCCAGCAAACACAGGGGTAGTTATGGCTACACCTTC. Translating gives CASKHRGSYGYTF.